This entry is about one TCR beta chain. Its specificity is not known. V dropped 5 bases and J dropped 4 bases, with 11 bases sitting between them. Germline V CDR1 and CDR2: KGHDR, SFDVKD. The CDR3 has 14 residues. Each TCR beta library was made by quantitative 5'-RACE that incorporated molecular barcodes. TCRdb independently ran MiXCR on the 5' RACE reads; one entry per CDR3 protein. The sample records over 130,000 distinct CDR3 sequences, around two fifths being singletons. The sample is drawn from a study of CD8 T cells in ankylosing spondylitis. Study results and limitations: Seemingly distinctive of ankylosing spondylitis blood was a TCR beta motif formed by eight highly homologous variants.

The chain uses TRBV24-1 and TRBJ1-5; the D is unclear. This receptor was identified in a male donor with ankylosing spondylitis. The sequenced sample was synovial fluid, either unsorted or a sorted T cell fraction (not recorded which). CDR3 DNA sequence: TGTGCCACCAGTGGTCACGGACCGAATCAGCCCCAGCATTTT. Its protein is CATSGHGPNQPQHF.